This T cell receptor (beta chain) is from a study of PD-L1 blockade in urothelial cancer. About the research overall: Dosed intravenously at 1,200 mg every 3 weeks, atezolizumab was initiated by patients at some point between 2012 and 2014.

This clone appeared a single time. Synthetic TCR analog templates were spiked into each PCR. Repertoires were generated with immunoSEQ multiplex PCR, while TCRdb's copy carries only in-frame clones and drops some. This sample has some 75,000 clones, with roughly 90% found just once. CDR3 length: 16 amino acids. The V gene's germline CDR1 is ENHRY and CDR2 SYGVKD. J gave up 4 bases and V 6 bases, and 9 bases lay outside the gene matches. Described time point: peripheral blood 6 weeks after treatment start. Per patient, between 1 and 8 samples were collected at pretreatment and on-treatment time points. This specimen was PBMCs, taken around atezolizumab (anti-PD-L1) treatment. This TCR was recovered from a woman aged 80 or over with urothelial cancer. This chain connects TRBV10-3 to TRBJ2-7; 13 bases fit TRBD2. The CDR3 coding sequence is TGTGCCATCAGCCGACGGACTAGCGGGAGTAATTACGAGCAGTACTTC. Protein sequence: CAISRRTSGSNYEQYF.